The clone carrying this TCR beta chain was detected once. Its target is unknown. This sample was taken from a study of T cell responses to AZD1222 COVID-19 vaccine. Produced via immunoSEQ multiplex PCR; TCRdb's table is partial and in-frame only. The data show more than 75,000 clones, with about 88% seen just once and less than 9% held by the top ten. The CDR3 has 15 amino acids. Losses at the gene ends were 5 bases for V and 2 bases for J; bases not matched to a gene: 5. Per the germline V gene, CDR1 is LNHNV and CDR2 is YYDKDF (reference sequence). Findings and limits, study-wide: It was only 6 or 7 AZD1222 recipients who were seropositive at baseline. Clonal diversity may have been underestimated, and the donors were mostly white British, with more females than males. Vaccine-related CD4 TCRs covered spike, predominating at 160-218 and 743-854.

Sample: peripheral blood, taken 28 days after the second AZD1222 dose. This rearrangement joins TRBV15 to TRBJ1-5; 8 nucleotides line up with TRBD1. The TCR sequence derives from an adult who received the AZD1222 COVID-19 vaccine. CDR3 amino acids: CATSSQGEGNQPQHF. The CDR3 nucleotides read TGTGCCACCAGCTCACAGGGGGAGGGCAATCAGCCCCAGCATTTT.